The 22 T cell receptor beta chains presented below share a single source sample, sequenced in a study of cytomegalovirus exposure and HLA in healthy donors. Clones were sequenced by immunoSEQ multiplex PCR, and TCRdb holds only the in-frame ones, with some missing. The sample lists around 200,000 clones, almost 90% seen once, with around 3% in the top ten. The sample comprised PBMCs. These receptors all stem from a woman aged 18-35 years in good health and CMV-seronegative.

This clone was seen just once. This chain joins TRBV14 and TRBJ2-7, with D possibly TRBD2 on 6 matching bases. V was clipped by 4 bases and J by 1 base, with 11 bases between them. CDR3 length: 14 residues. CDR1 and CDR2 from the germline V gene are SGHDN and FVKESK. The CDR3 DNA sequence: TGTGCCAGCAGCCTAGCGGAGCCGTCCTACGAGCAGTACTTC. This translates into CASSLAEPSYEQYF.

The chain uses TRBV5-6 and TRBJ2-7, with TRBD2 matching 10 bases. The length of the CDR3 is 14 residues. After removal of 2 bases from V and 2 bases from J, the junction contained 1 base not matched to a gene. Germline lookup yields CDR1 SGHDT and CDR2 YYEEEE. The CDR3 spells CASSFSGGTYEQYF. As DNA, the CDR3 is TGTGCCAGCAGCTTTAGCGGGGGGACCTACGAGCAGTACTTC.

This clone was detected only once. The chain uses TRBV2 and TRBJ2-6; D ambiguous. This CDR3 comprises 15 residues. The germline V and J ends were trimmed by 4 bases and 3 bases, with 10 bases remaining between them. From germline, CDR1 is SNHLY and CDR2 FYNNEI. The CDR3 DNA sequence: TGTGCCAGCAGTGGGCAGGCCTTTGGGGCCAACGTCCTGACTTTC. This translates into CASSGQAFGANVLTF.

This clone was found a few times. The V and J genes are TRBV6-4 and TRBJ2-7, with D possibly being TRBD2 (5 bases). The CDR3 sequence is 13 residues long. V shed 0 bases and J shed 9 bases, with 12 bases lying between them. CDR1 is MRHNA and CDR2 is SNTAGT in the germline V gene. Written as DNA, the CDR3 is TGTGCCAGCAGTGACTCCTCCGCGGGTGTGCAGTACTTC. It codes for CASSDSSAGVQYF.

The genes are TRBV29-1 and TRBJ2-1; 9 nucleotides line up with TRBD1. J gave up 3 bases and V 3 bases, and 3 bases lay outside the gene matches. From germline, CDR1 is SQVTM and CDR2 ANQGSEA. This CDR3 has 14 amino acids. In nucleotides, the CDR3 is TGCAGCGTTGAGGGGACAGGGAACTACAATGAGCAGTTCTTC. Residues: CSVEGTGNYNEQFF.

This chain joins TRBV28 and TRBJ1-3; possibly TRBD1 for D (6 bases). This CDR3 is 16 amino acids long. Germline V lookup: CDR1 MDHEN, CDR2 SYDVKM. V gave up 5 bases and J gave up 0 bases, with 14 bases separating them. The CDR3 sequence: CASSGGGQLSGNTIYF. Written as DNA, the CDR3 is TGTGCCAGCAGTGGGGGGGGACAACTCTCTGGAAACACCATATATTTT. The full variable domain, with the rest looked up from reference TRBV28 and TRBJ1-3, is DVKVTQSSRYLVKRTGEKVFLECVQDMDHENMFWYRQDPGLGLRLIYFSYDVKMKEKGDIPEGYSVSREKKERFSLILESASTNQTSMYLCASSGGGQLSGNTIYFGEGSWLTVV.

This clone was observed a handful of times. This chain uses TRBV9 with TRBJ2-2, with 10 bases that match TRBD2. This CDR3 region has 16 residues. Germline assignment: CDR1 SGDLS and CDR2 YYNGEE. After removal of 2 bases from V and 3 bases from J, the junction contained 4 bases not matched to a gene. The DNA of the CDR3 is TGTGCCAGCAGCGTTACTAGCGGGACTTACACCGGGGAGCTGTTTTTT. Protein product: CASSVTSGTYTGELFF.

The chain uses TRBV28 and TRBJ1-1; tentatively, D is TRBD1 (6 bases). Trimming removed 3 bases from V and 3 bases from J, with 14 bases in between. Germline-derived CDR1 and CDR2 are MDHEN and SYDVKM. The CDR3 is 15 amino acids. CDR3 nucleotide sequence: TGTGCCAGCAGTTTCGAGTGGACAGCGGACACTGAAGCTTTCTTT. Translated, it gives CASSFEWTADTEAFF.

The table lists this clone with a count of one. The CDR3 nucleotides are TGTGCCAGCAGCTTATCTAGCGGGAGGGGCGAGCAGTACTTC. Translating it yields CASSLSSGRGEQYF. The gene calls are TRBV5-6 and TRBJ2-5; 12 nucleotides align to TRBD2. Gene TRBJ2-7 matches the end of the DNA better, so the J call may be wrong. The CDR3 loop spans 14 amino acids. The germline V gene encodes CDR1 SGHDT and CDR2 YYEEEE.

The chain carries TRBV7-9 and TRBJ1-2; 10 positions agree with TRBD1. Per germline, CDR1 SEHNR and CDR2 FQNEAQ (reference sequence). This CDR3 is built from 13 residues. V shed 5 bases, J shed 9 bases, and the junction held 6 bases outside the gene matches. For the CDR3, the DNA is TGTGCCAGCAGCGGAGGGACAGGGGAACGCTACACCTTC. It encodes CASSGGTGERYTF. The variable domain in full, with the rest retrieved from reference TRBV7-9 and TRBJ1-2, is DTGVSQNPRHKITKRGQNVTFRCDPISEHNRLYWYRQTLGQGPEFLTYFQNEAQLEKSRLLSDRFSAERPKGSFSTLEIQRTEQGDSAMYLCASSGGTGERYTFGSGTRLTVV.

V usage is TRBV9 and J usage is TRBJ1-5, with TRBD1 identical over 9 bases. V lost 0 bases and J lost 2; bases outside the gene matches: 0. The CDR3 is made up of 15 amino acids. Germline assignment: CDR1 SGDLS and CDR2 YYNGEE. CDR3 DNA sequence: TGTGCCAGCAGCGTAGGACAGGGGGGCAATCAGCCCCAGCATTTT. This gives the protein CASSVGQGGNQPQHF.

The chain uses TRBV5-1 and TRBJ2-2, with D maybe TRBD1 (6 bases). The CDR3 totals 16 residues. In germline, CDR1 is SGHRS, CDR2 YFSETQ. V was shortened by 3 bases and J by 4 bases, with 16 bases between the two germline ends. The CDR3 sequence: CASSSTPGQSTGELFF. The CDR3 DNA sequence: TGCGCCAGCAGCTCCACCCCCGGACAGAGCACCGGGGAGCTGTTTTTT.

This clone was detected only a few times. The rearrangement links TRBV18 to TRBJ2-7, with D perhaps TRBD1 (6 bases). CDR1 is KGHSH and CDR2 is LQKENI in the germline V gene. V was shortened by 2 bases and J by 5 bases, with 7 bases between the two germline ends. CDR3 length equals 12 residues. The CDR3 DNA follows: TGTGCCAGCTCACCAGGGGGCCACGAGCAGTACTTC. It specifies CASSPGGHEQYF.

This clone was seen once. This chain connects TRBV7-9 to TRBJ2-2; 12 bases are a match to TRBD1. The CDR3 loop spans 16 amino acids. V dropped 2 bases and J dropped 6; count of bases not matched to a gene: 4. Germline loops: CDR1 SEHNR, CDR2 FQNEAQ (reference sequence). The CDR3 region is CASSLPGQGAPGELFF. CDR3 DNA: TGTGCCAGCAGCTTACCGGGACAGGGGGCCCCCGGGGAGCTGTTTTTT.

The chain combines TRBV28 with TRBJ2-1, with 13 bases identical to TRBD2. Germline loops: CDR1 MDHEN, CDR2 SYDVKM. V shed 11 bases and J 5 bases; nucleotides not matched to a gene: 9. This CDR3 spans 15 amino acids. The CDR3 spells CAGRTSGSVDNEQFF. DNA of the CDR3: TGTGCCGGTCGGACTAGCGGGAGTGTCGACAATGAGCAGTTCTTC.

This clone appeared a single time. J is TRBJ1-3 and V is TRBV28, with 7 bases fitting TRBD1. The germline gives CDR1 MDHEN, CDR2 SYDVKM. The junction had 6 bases not matched to a gene; V was cut back by 3 bases and J by 4 bases. The CDR3 has 15 amino acids. The CDR3 region has the DNA TGTGCCAGCAGTTTCCCGGGACAGTTCGGAAACACCATATATTTT. Translating it yields CASSFPGQFGNTIYF.

V is TRBV30 and J is TRBJ2-5; the D gene is possibly TRBD2 (6 bases). CDR3 size: 12 residues. Deletions cut 4 bases from V and 1 base from J, with 7 bases between. Germline values: CDR1 GTSNPN, CDR2 SVGIG (reference sequence). This CDR3 reads CAWNSGQETQYF. CDR3 coding DNA: TGTGCCTGGAATAGCGGCCAAGAGACCCAGTACTTC.

This chain uses TRBV7-2 with TRBJ2-7; D is ambiguous. This CDR3 spans 11 amino acids. CDR1 and CDR2 from the germline V gene are SGHTA and FQGNSA. Trimming cost V 6 bases and J 2 bases, with 5 bases left between them. The CDR3 here is CASSGAYEQYF. In DNA, the CDR3 is TGTGCCAGCAGTGGAGCCTACGAGCAGTACTTC.

The rearrangement uses TRBV7-9 and TRBJ1-1; D gene unclear. The CDR3 has 11 residues. Trimming cost V 6 bases and J 5 bases, with 7 bases left between them. The V gene's germline CDR1 is SEHNR and CDR2 FQNEAQ (reference sequence). The CDR3 loop reads CASRTGTEAFF. CDR3 in DNA: TGTGCCAGCAGAACGGGGACTGAAGCTTTCTTT.

This rearrangement joins TRBV2 to TRBJ2-3; TRBD2 matches at 12 bases. V was pared by 3 bases and J by 2 bases, with 6 bases of the junction left unmatched. Germline V gene data show CDR1 as SNHLY and CDR2 as FYNNEI. The CDR3 is 17 amino acids. Written as DNA, the CDR3 is TGTGCCAGCAGTGATTACAGACTAGCGGGAGACACAGATACGCAGTATTTT. Protein product: CASSDYRLAGDTDTQYF.

The V call is TRBV19, the J call TRBJ2-2; TRBD1 aligns across 12 bases. Trimming cost V 4 bases and J 3 bases; bases outside gene matches: 3. Looked up from germline, CDR1 is LNHDA and CDR2 is SQIVND (reference sequence). The CDR3 runs 16 residues. DNA for the CDR3: TGTGCCAGTAGTAGCCGGGACAGGGGGCACACCGGGGAGCTGTTTTTT. This encodes CASSSRDRGHTGELFF. The full variable domain, completed using reference TRBV19 and TRBJ2-2, is DGGITQSPKYLFRKEGQNVTLSCEQNLNHDAMYWYRQDPGQGLRLIYYSQIVNDFQKGDIAEGYSVSREKKESFPLTVTSAQKNPTAFYLCASSSRDRGHTGELFFGEGSRLTVL.

This chain links TRBV6-1 with TRBJ2-5; tentatively, D is TRBD1 (6 bases). CDR1 and CDR2 from the germline V gene are MNHNS and SASEGT. The CDR3 is 16 residues long. The V gene lost 2 bases and the J gene lost 5 bases, with 18 bases spanning the gap. In DNA, the CDR3 is TGTGCCAGCAGTGAATACGGGGCCAGGGGATCGGAGACCCAGTACTTC. It yields the protein CASSEYGARGSETQYF.